The 21 T cell receptor beta chains given below trace back to one sample, sequenced in a study of shared clonotypes between healthy human individuals. Naive CD8 cells, CD45RO-negative and positively selected for CCR7, excluded terminally differentiated effector memory CD45RA+ cells. The assay was immunoSEQ multiplex PCR, and TCRdb's table has in-frame clones only and misses some. In the table there are 450,000 to 700,000 clones, around 95% of which are singletons. Specimen: naive CD8+ T cells sorted from blood. All receptors come from a woman aged 25 to 39 in good health.

The V call is TRBV5-4, the J call TRBJ2-3; D is undetermined. With 1 base removed from V and 4 bases from J, the gap between germline ends came to 4 bases. Germline CDR1 SGHNT, CDR2 YYREEE (reference sequence). There are 12 residues in the CDR3. The CDR3 nucleotides read TGTGCCAGCAGCTTGCCGGCAGATACGCAGTATTTT. Encoded protein: CASSLPADTQYF.

CDR3 in DNA: TGTGCCAGCAGCGGTTCCCTTAACTATGGCTACACCTTC. It encodes CASSGSLNYGYTF. This chain connects TRBV7-9 to TRBJ1-2; D gene ambiguous. CDR3 size: 13 residues. Germline assignment: CDR1 SEHNR and CDR2 FQNEAQ (reference sequence). V lost 5 bases to trimming and J lost 1 base, with 8 bases between them. Together with reference TRBV7-9 and TRBJ1-2, the CDR3 gives the full variable domain: DTGVSQNPRHKITKRGQNVTFRCDPISEHNRLYWYRQTLGQGPEFLTYFQNEAQLEKSRLLSDRFSAERPKGSFSTLEIQRTEQGDSAMYLCASSGSLNYGYTFGSGTRLTVV.

The J gene is TRBJ1-5, the V gene TRBV2, with 7 positions matching TRBD1. CDR3 length: 13 residues. Trimming took 5 bases from V and 2 from J; bases not matched to a gene: 0. Germline V gene data show CDR1 as SNHLY and CDR2 as FYNNEI. The CDR3 region is CASSQGGNQPQHF. As DNA, the CDR3 is TGTGCCAGCAGTCAGGGGGGCAATCAGCCCCAGCATTTT.

The chain employs TRBV6-5 and TRBJ1-1, with 8 nucleotides matching TRBD1. V lost 2 bases, J lost 2 bases, and 4 bases stayed unmatched. The CDR3 extends over 15 amino acids. CDR1 is MNHEY and CDR2 is SVGAGI in the germline V gene. CDR3 DNA sequence: TGTGCCAGCAGTTACGGCCAGGGGGCAAACACTGAAGCTTTCTTT. This sequence encodes CASSYGQGANTEAFF.

This sequence joins TRBV4-1 and TRBJ2-1, with D maybe TRBD1 (6 bases). Germline V gene sequence: CDR1 MGHRA, CDR2 YSYEKL. V was cut by 5 bases and J by 3 bases, with 17 bases left in between. The CDR3 runs 16 residues. The CDR3 loop reads CASSYRTAEGYNEQFF. Here the CDR3 DNA reads TGCGCCAGCAGCTACCGGACAGCCGAAGGCTACAATGAGCAGTTCTTC.

With regard to this clone: This sample includes further DNA sequences coding for the same CDR3. The chain uses TRBV9 and TRBJ2-7, with D perhaps matching TRBD2 (6 bases). The CDR3 is 14 amino acids. Germline CDR1 and CDR2: SGDLS and YYNGEE. V was pared by 1 base and J by 3 bases, with 11 bases between. Here the CDR3 DNA reads TGTGCCAGCAGCGTAAGTGGGGGAGGCTACGAGCAGTACTTC. Protein product: CASSVSGGGYEQYF.

The chain links TRBV19 to TRBJ2-1, with 14 bases fitting TRBD2. The CDR3 contains 16 residues. J lost 4 bases, V lost 4 bases, and 3 bases had no gene match. Germline CDR1 and CDR2: LNHDA and SQIVND (reference sequence). CDR3 loop: CASSTGLAGGYNEQFF. CDR3 coding DNA: TGTGCCAGTAGTACTGGACTAGCGGGAGGATACAATGAGCAGTTCTTC.

This clone has a single count. The gene calls are TRBV28 and TRBJ1-2; D gene unclear. CDR1 is MDHEN, CDR2 SYDVKM, per germline. V was cut by 3 bases and J by 0 bases, with 8 bases left in between. The CDR3 loop spans 14 amino acids. The CDR3 region is CASSFGSANYGYTF. CDR3 DNA sequence: TGTGCCAGCAGTTTTGGGTCAGCTAACTATGGCTACACCTTC.

The rearrangement links TRBV28 to TRBJ2-2, with 7 bases lining up with TRBD1. Trimming at V came to 5 bases and at J to 5 bases, leaving 5 bases not matched to a gene. From germline, CDR1 is MDHEN and CDR2 SYDVKM. The CDR3 totals 14 residues. CDR3 coding DNA: TGTGCCAGCAGTATCAGGGGGTGGACCGGGGAGCTGTTTTTT. Amino acids: CASSIRGWTGELFF.

The CDR3 loop reads CHSGPSSYNEQFF. As DNA, the CDR3 is TGTCATAGCGGGCCTAGCTCCTACAATGAGCAGTTCTTC. This chain joins TRBV27 and TRBJ2-1, with TRBD2 matching over 7 bases. The CDR3 has 13 residues. Germline assignment: CDR1 MNHEY and CDR2 SMNVEV (reference sequence).

The chain combines TRBV9 with TRBJ2-7, with 9 bases that match TRBD2. Germline V gene data show CDR1 as SGDLS and CDR2 as YYNGEE. J lost 5 bases, V lost 1 base, and 7 bases had no gene match. CDR3 length equals 15 residues. This chain's CDR3 is CASSVLAGGTHEQYF. Here the CDR3 DNA reads TGTGCCAGCAGCGTATTGGCGGGAGGGACCCACGAGCAGTACTTC.

The CDR3 here is CASSKDGDRAMNTEAFF. The CDR3, as DNA: TGTGCCAGCAGCAAAGATGGGGACAGGGCTATGAACACTGAAGCTTTCTTT. This chain uses TRBV21-1 with TRBJ1-1; whether TRBD1, the table's D call, matches the DNA was not checked. TRBV21-1 is annotated as a pseudogene. The CDR3 runs 17 residues.

This sequence joins TRBV15 and TRBJ1-1; no clear D gene. Germline CDR1 and CDR2: LNHNV and YYDKDF (reference sequence). The CDR3 is 13 amino acids. The V end lost 4 bases, the J end lost 6 bases, and 12 bases lay between the germline ends. CDR3 sequence (DNA): TGTGCCACCAGCATTCGAAGGGTCGCTGAAGCTTTCTTT. It is translated as CATSIRRVAEAFF.

This clone was counted once. The chain joins TRBV15 to TRBJ1-2; D gene uncertain. V gave up 2 bases and J gave up 7 bases, with 26 bases separating them. CDR3 length: 18 amino acids. Germline-derived CDR1 and CDR2 are LNHNV and YYDKDF (reference sequence). This chain's CDR3 is CATSRSPLAAPLEFGYTF. CDR3 nucleotides: TGTGCCACCAGCAGATCCCCCCTGGCAGCCCCTCTAGAGTTTGGCTACACCTTC.

This clone was seen a few times. The rearrangement uses TRBV5-4 and TRBJ1-2; D gene uncertain. CDR3 length: 17 residues. Per germline, CDR1 SGHNT and CDR2 YYREEE (reference sequence). V gave up 0 bases and J gave up 1 base, with 16 bases separating them. This CDR3 is CASSLDNLFPVNYGYTF. The CDR3 DNA reads as TGTGCCAGCAGCTTGGACAACCTATTCCCCGTTAACTATGGCTACACCTTC.

The rearrangement joins TRBV13 to TRBJ2-2; D gene uncertain. This CDR3 contains 15 residues. Trimming took off 0 bases at V and 4 bases at J, with 9 bases between the two ends. CDR1 and CDR2 (germline): PRHDT, FYEKMQ (reference sequence). The DNA of the CDR3 is TGTGCCAGCAGCTTAGGAACAGCCTCCACCGGGGAGCTGTTTTTT. It encodes CASSLGTASTGELFF.

On this clone: The sample contains more than one DNA sequence encoding this CDR3. The chain recombines TRBV19 with TRBJ2-2; TRBD1 matches 9 bases. Germline V gene sequence: CDR1 LNHDA, CDR2 SQIVND (reference sequence). The CDR3 runs to 15 residues. J lost 5 bases, V lost 6 bases, and 7 bases had no gene match. This CDR3 is CASSRDREGTGELFF. The CDR3 DNA follows: TGTGCCAGTAGCAGGGACAGGGAGGGGACCGGGGAGCTGTTTTTT. Filled out from reference TRBV19 and TRBJ2-2, the complete variable domain reads DGGITQSPKYLFRKEGQNVTLSCEQNLNHDAMYWYRQDPGQGLRLIYYSQIVNDFQKGDIAEGYSVSREKKESFPLTVTSAQKNPTAFYLCASSRDREGTGELFFGEGSRLTVL.

This clone was counted once. The chain links TRBV5-6 to TRBJ2-7; a possible D gene is TRBD1 (6 bases). The CDR3 consists of 13 residues. Deletions cut 3 bases from V and 5 bases from J, with 12 bases between. Germline CDR1 and CDR2: SGHDT and YYEEEE. CDR3 protein: CASSSGHPNEQYF. The CDR3 nucleotides read TGTGCCAGCAGCTCGGGACATCCAAACGAGCAGTACTTC.

With regard to this clone: Other DNA sequences of this sample code for an identical CDR3. This chain connects TRBV27 to TRBJ1-1; 7 nucleotides agree with TRBD1. The CDR3 totals 12 residues. The V gene end was trimmed by 9 bases and the J gene end by 1 base; junction bases not matched to a gene: 2. CDR1 is MNHEY, CDR2 SMNVEV, per germline (reference sequence). As DNA, the CDR3 is TGTGCCAGTAGGACAGGGAACACTGAAGCTTTCTTT. This encodes CASRTGNTEAFF.

The J gene is TRBJ2-2, the V gene TRBV6-5; D may be TRBD1 or TRBD2 (5 bases each). This CDR3 has 15 residues. Trimming removed 5 bases from V and 4 bases from J, with 14 bases in between. Per the germline V gene, CDR1 is MNHEY and CDR2 is SVGAGI. CDR3 sequence: CASSTNAGSTGELFF. In nucleotides, the CDR3 is TGTGCCAGCAGTACAAACGCAGGGAGCACCGGGGAGCTGTTTTTT.

The chain has TRBV5-6 and TRBJ2-5; D is ambiguous. Trimming removed 4 bases from V and 4 bases from J, with 11 bases in between. Germline values: CDR1 SGHDT, CDR2 YYEEEE. The CDR3 has 13 residues. The CDR3 DNA sequence: TGTGCCAGCAGCCCCCAGTCATCAGAGACCCAGTACTTC. This encodes CASSPQSSETQYF.